What follows are 19 T cell receptor beta chains derived from one specimen sequenced in a study of cytomegalovirus exposure and HLA in healthy donors. PCR amplification relied on 60 Vbeta primers (plus 13 Jbeta primers). Sequencing was performed with immunoSEQ multiplex PCR; in TCRdb, only in-frame clones are kept and a portion is missing. The data show about 200,000 clones, roughly three quarters seen once. The sequencing input was PBMCs. The receptors come from a woman aged 45-60 years in good health and CMV-seronegative.

The chain is built from TRBV4-2 and TRBJ2-2; D might be TRBD2 (6 bases). Germline lookup yields CDR1 LGHNA and CDR2 YNFKEQ. Trimming removed 2 bases at V and 0 bases at J, with 19 bases between. The CDR3 sequence is 19 residues long. The chain's CDR3 is CASSQYPYGGGANTGELFF. The CDR3 DNA is TGTGCCAGCAGCCAATACCCCTATGGGGGAGGCGCGAACACCGGGGAGCTGTTTTTT.

V usage is TRBV5-8 and J usage is TRBJ2-1; 14 bases fit TRBD2. J gave up 8 bases and V 2 bases, and 3 bases lay outside the gene matches. Germline CDR1 is SGHTS and CDR2 is YDEGEE. The CDR3 extends over 15 amino acids. CDR3 protein: CASSFGLAGGDEQFF. The CDR3 DNA reads as TGTGCCAGCAGCTTCGGACTAGCGGGGGGTGATGAGCAGTTCTTC.

The sample holds a few counts of this clone. The V call is TRBV5-1, the J call TRBJ1-1; perhaps TRBD1 as D (6 bases). Germline V gene lookup returns CDR1 SGHRS and CDR2 YFSETQ. Trimming took off 4 bases at V and 8 bases at J, with 9 bases between the two ends. This CDR3 has 11 amino acids. DNA of the CDR3: TGCGCCAGCAGCGCCGGGACAGAAGCTTTCTTT. Residues: CASSAGTEAFF.

V is TRBV7-2 and J is TRBJ1-5; TRBD1 might be the D (5 bases). V was cut by 3 bases and J by 7 bases, with 10 bases left in between. Per the germline V gene, CDR1 is SGHTA and CDR2 is FQGNSA. This CDR3 spans 13 amino acids. As DNA, the CDR3 is TGTGCCAGCAGCTTCGGGGGGTTCCAGCCCCAGCATTTT. Protein product: CASSFGGFQPQHF.

This sequence joins TRBV18 and TRBJ2-4; TRBD1 might be the D (5 bases). V was clipped by 3 bases and J by 0 bases, with 12 bases between them. The CDR3 loop spans 16 amino acids. Looked up from germline, CDR1 is KGHSH and CDR2 is LQKENI. CDR3 protein: CASSPGRTGAKNIQYF. As DNA, the CDR3 is TGTGCCAGCTCACCGGGGCGGACGGGAGCCAAAAACATTCAGTACTTC.

This sequence joins TRBV27 and TRBJ1-2; TRBD1 matches 8 bases. J gave up 2 bases and V 0 bases, and 2 bases lay outside the gene matches. The CDR3 loop spans 15 amino acids. The germline V gene has CDR1 MNHEY and CDR2 SMNVEV (reference sequence). The CDR3 protein is CASSLSTGGNYGYTF. CDR3 in DNA: TGTGCCAGCAGTTTATCCACAGGGGGAAACTATGGCTACACCTTC.

The rearrangement uses TRBV14 and TRBJ2-7; a weak D match, TRBD2 (5 bases). CDR3 length equals 13 residues. Germline-derived CDR1 and CDR2 are SGHDN and FVKESK. Trimming left V 1 base short and J 5 bases short, with 9 bases between. CDR3 nucleotide sequence: TGTGCCAGCAGCCAAGGAATCGGGAACGAGCAGTACTTC. Its protein product is CASSQGIGNEQYF.

The V call is TRBV7-8, the J call TRBJ2-6; maybe TRBD1 (7 bases). Trimming took off 5 bases at V and 2 bases at J, with 13 bases between the two ends. The CDR3 totals 16 residues. CDR1 is SGHVS and CDR2 is FQNEAQ in the germline V gene. Here the CDR3 DNA reads TGTGCCAGCAGCAAGCAGGGGGGTGCTGGGGCCAACGTCCTGACTTTC. This codes for CASSKQGGAGANVLTF.

This rearrangement joins TRBV27 to TRBJ1-1; maybe TRBD1 (6 bases). This CDR3 spans 14 amino acids. Germline V gene data show CDR1 as MNHEY and CDR2 as SMNVEV (reference sequence). Deletions cut 2 bases from V and 6 bases from J, with 13 bases between. The CDR3 sequence: CASSLLGPGAEAFF. The CDR3 DNA sequence: TGTGCCAGCAGTTTACTCGGGCCAGGGGCTGAAGCTTTCTTT.

This clone was seen at least ten times. The J gene is TRBJ2-7, the V gene TRBV10-1; D is undetermined. From germline, CDR1 is WNHNN and CDR2 SYGVQD (reference sequence). The length of the CDR3 is 14 residues. V was shortened by 0 bases and J by 2 bases, with 8 bases between the two germline ends. The CDR3 is CASSESETTYEQYF. The CDR3 DNA reads TGCGCCAGCAGTGAGTCGGAGACCACCTACGAGCAGTACTTC.

The chain carries TRBV6-1 and TRBJ2-7, with TRBD1 matching 7 bases. The CDR3 sequence is 13 residues long. With 8 bases clipped from V and 7 bases from J, the junction kept 11 bases outside the gene matches. Germline-derived CDR1 and CDR2 are MNHNS and SASEGT. The CDR3 nucleotides are TGTGCCAGCTCGGACAGGAGGTCGAGTGAGCAGTACTTC. It yields the protein CASSDRRSSEQYF.

J is TRBJ1-2 and V is TRBV5-1; a weak D match, TRBD1 (6 bases). The V end was cut by 2 bases, the J end by 2 bases, with 10 bases between. There are 14 residues in the CDR3. Germline CDR1 SGHRS, CDR2 YFSETQ. The CDR3 region has the DNA TGCGCCAGCAGCTTCAGGACAGTCAACTATGGCTACACCTTC. Amino acid sequence: CASSFRTVNYGYTF.

J is TRBJ2-5 and V is TRBV6-1, with 7 positions matching TRBD1. Germline V lookup: CDR1 MNHNS, CDR2 SASEGT. This CDR3 is built from 13 residues. V lost 6 bases and J lost 2; bases outside the gene matches: 3. CDR3 nucleotide sequence: TGTGCCAGCAGCGGGACAGATCAAGAGACCCAGTACTTC. The encoded protein is CASSGTDQETQYF.

The chain has TRBV9 and TRBJ2-1; 12 nucleotides agree with TRBD2. Germline loops: CDR1 SGDLS, CDR2 YYNGEE. This CDR3 is 16 amino acids long. J gave up 5 bases and V 2 bases, and 5 bases lay outside the gene matches. The CDR3 sequence is CASSVDLAGGNNEQFF. CDR3 bases: TGTGCCAGCAGCGTCGATCTAGCGGGGGGGAACAATGAGCAGTTCTTC. Full variable domain (remainder filled in from reference TRBV9 and TRBJ2-1): DSGVTQTPKHLITATGQRVTLRCSPRSGDLSVYWYQQSLDQGLQFLIQYYNGEERAKGNILERFSAQQFPDLHSELNLSSLELGDSALYFCASSVDLAGGNNEQFFGPGTRLTVL.

The CDR3 sequence: CASSQGGTQYF. The CDR3 DNA follows: TGTGCCAGCAGCCAGGGAGGTACGCAGTATTTT. The chain employs TRBV7-3 and TRBJ2-3, with a tentative D call TRBD2 (6 bases). The CDR3 is 11 residues long. CDR1 and CDR2 from the germline V gene are SGHTA and FQGTGA. V was clipped by 5 bases and J by 8 bases, with 8 bases between them.

This chain connects TRBV30 to TRBJ2-7; TRBD2 is a possible D gene (6 bases). Germline CDR1 and CDR2: GTSNPN and SVGIG (reference sequence). The length of the CDR3 is 14 residues. V was cut by 1 base and J by 2 bases, with 12 bases left in between. The CDR3 reads CAWSGTTSPYEQYF. Here the CDR3 DNA reads TGTGCCTGGAGTGGGACGACTAGTCCCTACGAGCAGTACTTC. The full variable domain, rest sourced from reference TRBV30 and TRBJ2-7, is SQTIHQWPATLVQPVGSPLSLECTVEGTSNPNLYWYRQAAGRGLQLLFYSVGIGQISSEVPQNLSASRPQDRQFILSSKKLLLSDSGFYLCAWSGTTSPYEQYFGPGTRLTVT.

The chain carries TRBV19 and TRBJ1-2; 8 positions agree with TRBD1. Trimming took 5 bases from V and 3 from J; bases not matched to a gene: 2. The CDR3 runs to 13 residues. Germline V gene sequence: CDR1 LNHDA, CDR2 SQIVND (reference sequence). The CDR3 region is CASSPGQDYGYTF. DNA for the CDR3: TGTGCCAGTAGTCCGGGACAGGACTATGGCTACACCTTC.

V gene TRBV28 combines with J gene TRBJ1-2; D is possibly TRBD1 (6 bases). The CDR3 is 13 amino acids. Germline values: CDR1 MDHEN, CDR2 SYDVKM. V lost 6 bases and J lost 2, with 10 bases in between. This CDR3 is CASRDSLNYGYTF. The CDR3 bases are TGTGCCAGCAGGGACAGTCTGAACTATGGCTACACCTTC.

The V gene is TRBV7-9, the J gene TRBJ1-2, with 8 bases identical to TRBD1. The junction had 2 bases not matched to a gene; V was cut back by 9 bases and J by 2 bases. Germline CDR1 and CDR2: SEHNR and FQNEAQ (reference sequence). The CDR3 totals 12 residues. The CDR3 is CASRTGNYGYTF. CDR3 in DNA: TGTGCCAGTAGGACAGGGAACTATGGCTACACCTTC.